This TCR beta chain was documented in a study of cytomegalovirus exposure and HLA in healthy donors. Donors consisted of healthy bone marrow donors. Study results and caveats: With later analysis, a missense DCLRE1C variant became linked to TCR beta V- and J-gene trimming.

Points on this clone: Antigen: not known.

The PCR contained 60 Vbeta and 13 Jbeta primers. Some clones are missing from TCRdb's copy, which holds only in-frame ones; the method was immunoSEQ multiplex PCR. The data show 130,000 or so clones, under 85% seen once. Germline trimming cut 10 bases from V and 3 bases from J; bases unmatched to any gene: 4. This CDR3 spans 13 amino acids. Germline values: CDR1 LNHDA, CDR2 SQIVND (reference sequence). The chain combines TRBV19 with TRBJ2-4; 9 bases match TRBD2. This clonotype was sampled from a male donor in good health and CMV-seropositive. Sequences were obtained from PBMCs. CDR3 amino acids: CATELAGKNIQYF. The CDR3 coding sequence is TGTGCCACCGAACTAGCGGGCAAAAACATTCAGTACTTC.